The clone carrying this TCR beta chain has ten or more counts. The data stem from a study of blood T cells in healthy people across ages. Trimming took off 3 bases at V and 4 bases at J, with 16 bases between the two ends. The CDR3 extends over 15 amino acids. The germline gives CDR1 SGHVS, CDR2 FQNEAQ. A second PCR, run for about 6 to 12 cycles, used a sample-barcoded 5' primer plus a J-beta primer mix. TCRdb reprocessed the 5' RACE reads via MiXCR and lists one record per CDR3 protein. The repertoire holds about 930,000 distinct CDR3 sequences, about 27% seen once, with about 9.4% in the top ten. The sample also formed part of further work on T cells of mothers and their children.

Sequenced material: blood. The rearrangement joins TRBV7-8 to TRBJ2-7; maybe TRBD1 (5 bases). The sequence derives from a middle-aged woman in good health. This CDR3 is CASSLLGQGRYEQYF. For the CDR3, the DNA is TGTGCCAGCAGCTTGCTTGGGCAGGGCAGGTACGAGCAGTACTTC. The complete variable domain, with remaining parts taken from reference TRBV7-8 and TRBJ2-7, reads GAGVSQSPRYKVAKRGQDVALRCDPISGHVSLFWYQQALGQGPEFLTYFQNEAQLDKSGLPSDRFFAERPEGSVSTLKIQRTQQEDSAVYLCASSLLGQGRYEQYFGPGTRLTVT.